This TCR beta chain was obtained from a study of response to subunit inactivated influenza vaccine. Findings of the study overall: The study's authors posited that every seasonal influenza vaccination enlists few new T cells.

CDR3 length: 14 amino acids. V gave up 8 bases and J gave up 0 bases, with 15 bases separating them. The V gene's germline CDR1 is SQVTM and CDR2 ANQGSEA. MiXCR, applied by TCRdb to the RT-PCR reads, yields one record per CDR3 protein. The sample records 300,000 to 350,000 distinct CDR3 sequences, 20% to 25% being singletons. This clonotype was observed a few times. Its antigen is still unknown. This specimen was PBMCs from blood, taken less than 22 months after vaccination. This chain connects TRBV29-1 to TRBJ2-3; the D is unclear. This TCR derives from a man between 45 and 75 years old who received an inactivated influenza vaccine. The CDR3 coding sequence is TGCAGCATGAGAGGTCCCTTGAGCACAGATACGCAGTATTTT. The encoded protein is CSMRGPLSTDTQYF.